These T cell receptor beta chains were read from a single sample in a study of blood T cell repertoires in COVID-19. This table comes from immunoSEQ multiplex PCR, and its TCRdb copy is limited to in-frame clones, with some not included. Of around 11,000 clones detected, around 85% appear once; the ten largest clones hold 7.7%. Source material: peripheral blood. The source of these receptors is a man in his 70s with active COVID-19. Each CDR3 is given with its conserved first and last residue. The D gene is left open where the match is weak. The size of a clone is reported for some rows only, either as once, few or many, or as a class for expanded clones.

clone size,V gene,D gene,J gene,CDR3 DNA,CDR3 protein
.,TRBV12-3/TRBV12-4,.,TRBJ1-1,TGTGCCAGCAGTAAAGAGATGAACACTGAAGCTTTCTTT,CASSKEMNTEAFF
.,TRBV24-1,TRBD1,TRBJ1-2,TGTGCCACCAGTGGGGGAGGACAGGGGGCGAACTATGGCTACACCTTC,CATSGGGQGANYGYTF
.,TRBV7-2,.,TRBJ2-7,TGTGCCAGCACCTACGGGGGATCAAACTACGAGCAGTACTTC,CASTYGGSNYEQYF
medium-sized,TRBV19,TRBD1,TRBJ1-6,TGTGCCAGCAAGGACAGGGACTCCTATAATTCACCCCTCCACTTT,CASKDRDSYNSPLHF
.,TRBV7-8,TRBD1,TRBJ1-2,TGTGCCAGCAGCCGACAGGGTGGTACTTCTAACTATGGCTACACCTTC,CASSRQGGTSNYGYTF
.,TRBV7-3,.,TRBJ1-1,TGTGCCACCAGGGCAGGGGTGAACACTGAAGCTTTCTTT,CATRAGVNTEAFF
.,TRBV2,TRBD2,TRBJ2-1,TGTGCCAGCAGCCCGACTAGCGGGGTATACAATGAGCAGTTCTTC,CASSPTSGVYNEQFF
.,TRBV7-6,TRBD2,TRBJ2-5,TGTGCCAGCAGCTCCCGCCCCGGGACTAGACAAGAGACCCAGTACTTC,CASSSRPGTRQETQYF
.,TRBV24-1,.,TRBJ2-7,TGTGCCACCGGGGACTTACTCGGCGAGCAGTACTTC,CATGDLLGEQYF
.,TRBV6-4,TRBD1,TRBJ1-2,TGTGCCAGCAGTGACTACCCCGGGACAGATGAGAATGGCTACACCTTC,CASSDYPGTDENGYTF
once,TRBV2,.,TRBJ2-3,TGTGCCAGCAGTCAGGGGCTCGGACAGATAGCGGATACGCAGTATTTT,CASSQGLGQIADTQYF
few,TRBV12-3/TRBV12-4,TRBD1,TRBJ2-7,TGTGCCAGCAGTATCAGGGACAGCTACGAGCAGTACTTC,CASSIRDSYEQYF
.,TRBV11-2,TRBD2,TRBJ2-3,TGTGCCAGCAGCCCCCGGGTGGGTAGCGGGGCCGGGACAGATACGCAGTATTTT,CASSPRVGSGAGTDTQYF
.,TRBV19,TRBD2,TRBJ2-2,TGTGCCAGTAGTCTAGCGGGGGGATCGAACACCGGGGAGCTGTTTTTT,CASSLAGGSNTGELFF
.,TRBV19,.,TRBJ1-5,TGTGCCAGTTGGGGCGACGCAACGGGCAATCAGCCCCAGCATTTT,CASWGDATGNQPQHF
medium-sized,TRBV28,.,TRBJ1-2,TGTGCCAGCAGACTCCTTGGGCTAGGCTACACCTTC,CASRLLGLGYTF
once,TRBV19,TRBD1,TRBJ2-7,TGTGCCAGTAGTGACCAGGGGGTGGTCTACGAGCAGTACTTC,CASSDQGVVYEQYF
.,TRBV6-6,.,TRBJ2-7,TGTGCCAGCAGTTACCAGACCAGGGTGGGCTCCTACGAGCAGTACTTC,CASSYQTRVGSYEQYF
.,TRBV2,TRBD1,TRBJ2-3,TGTGCCAGCACCCGAAGACAGGGGGCGGTCCGCACAGATACGCAGTATTTT,CASTRRQGAVRTDTQYF
.,TRBV18,TRBD1,TRBJ1-2,TGTGCCAGCTCACGCTCTGGGGGACAGAACTATGGCTACACCTTC,CASSRSGGQNYGYTF
.,TRBV3-1/TRBV3-2,.,TRBJ1-2,TGTGCCAGCAGCCAAGATTTCGGGCAGCGGCTCGGTATGCGCTACACCTTC,CASSQDFGQRLGMRYTF
.,TRBV27,.,TRBJ1-6,TGTGCCAGCAGAAATAACCGGGACATGAGATTTTCACCCCTCCACTTT,CASRNNRDMRFSPLHF
.,TRBV18,.,TRBJ1-3,TGTGCCAGCTCCCGGACAGCCATCTCTGGAAACACCATATATTTT,CASSRTAISGNTIYF
.,TRBV4-2,TRBD1,TRBJ2-7,TGTGCCAGCAGCCAAGAAACAGGGGGCGCCGAGCAGTACTTC,CASSQETGGAEQYF
.,TRBV4-1,TRBD1,TRBJ2-7,TGCGCCAGCAGCCAACGGGACAGTCGATCCTACGAGCAGTACTTC,CASSQRDSRSYEQYF
.,TRBV9,.,TRBJ2-2,TGTGCCAGCAGCCCGGATCGGAGTGTCGTAGTAGGGGAGCTGTTTTTT,CASSPDRSVVVGELFF
.,TRBV3-1/TRBV3-2,TRBD2,TRBJ2-1,TGTGCCAGCAGCCGCTTAGCGGGCGTAGGCTACAATGAGCAGTTCTTC,CASSRLAGVGYNEQFF
.,TRBV5-1,TRBD1,TRBJ1-1,TGCGCCAGCAGCTTCCGGACAGGTGAAACTGAAGCTTTCTTT,CASSFRTGETEAFF
.,TRBV19,TRBD1,TRBJ2-7,TGTGCCAGTAGAAAGGACAGGGGGAGGACCTACGAGCAGTACTTC,CASRKDRGRTYEQYF
.,TRBV5-1,TRBD2,TRBJ2-3,TGCGCCAGCAGCGAGGGAGGGGGCACAGATACGCAGTATTTT,CASSEGGGTDTQYF
.,TRBV9,.,TRBJ1-6,TGTGCCAGCAGCGTAGTAGGGGACTGGGTGTCCTATAATTCACCCCTCCACTTT,CASSVVGDWVSYNSPLHF
.,TRBV10-2,TRBD1,TRBJ1-2,TGCGCCAGCAGTGATCCGGGACAGGAGAAATATGGCTACACCTTC,CASSDPGQEKYGYTF
once,TRBV5-6,.,TRBJ1-1,TGTGCCAGCCAGGGTTATGATGAAGCTTTCTTT,CASQGYDEAFF
.,TRBV4-3,TRBD1,TRBJ2-2,TGCGCCAGCAGCCAAGACAGGGGGCTTGGCGGGGAGCTGTTTTTT,CASSQDRGLGGELFF
.,TRBV6-2/TRBV6-3,.,TRBJ2-5,TGTGCCAGCAGTTACCCCGGGTTGGAGACCCAGTACTTC,CASSYPGLETQYF
.,TRBV7-2,TRBD1,TRBJ2-7,TGTGCCAGCAGCTTAGCGGGGGACAGGACTTACTTC,CASSLAGDRTYF
.,TRBV27,TRBD1,TRBJ2-7,TGTGCCAGCAGTCCAACGAACAGGGGCTCCCATTACGAGCAGTACTTC,CASSPTNRGSHYEQYF
.,TRBV19,TRBD1,TRBJ1-6,TGTGCCAGTAGTGGCAGGGGGCAGCGGTCCTTAGATTCACCCCTCCACTTT,CASSGRGQRSLDSPLHF
.,TRBV30,.,TRBJ1-1,TGTGCCTGGCGTGGGGGCGTTGAAGCTTTCTTT,CAWRGGVEAFF
.,TRBV19,.,TRBJ1-3,TGTGCCACTGTGGGAAACACCATATATTTT,CATVGNTIYF
.,TRBV5-1,.,TRBJ2-3,TGCGCCAGCAGCTCGGTAAGGGATGGTAGCGGCACAGATACGCAGTATTTT,CASSSVRDGSGTDTQYF
large,TRBV9,TRBD1,TRBJ1-6,TGTGCCAGCAGCCTGTCGACAGGGCATTCACCCCTCCACTTT,CASSLSTGHSPLHF
.,TRBV7-9,.,TRBJ2-5,TGTGCCAGCAGTCTAAGGGGGGGTGCGGAGACCCAGTACTTC,CASSLRGGAETQYF